Listed below are T cell receptor beta chains from one sample, sequenced in a study of blood T cell repertoires in COVID-19. Assay used: immunoSEQ multiplex PCR; TCRdb lists only in-frame clones, some missing. Of more than 200,000 clones detected, 81% appear once; the ten largest clones hold 6% to 9.5%. Sequenced material: peripheral blood. These receptors were taken from a woman aged 80 or older with acute or convalescent COVID-19. The CDR3 runs from the conserved cysteine through the conserved F or W. The order of the fields is clone size, V gene, J gene, D gene, CDR3 protein, CDR3 DNA. A D gene is named only where the DNA matches it firmly. Clone size is stated in some rows and not others, as once, few, many or a class when expanded.

>-|TRBV5-5|TRBJ2-7|TRBD1
CASSGRYETGASYEQYF
TGTGCCAGCAGCGGGCGGTACGAGACAGGGGCCTCCTACGAGCAGTACTTC
>-|TRBV5-1|TRBJ1-6|-
CASSDRRGNSPLHF
TGCGCCAGCAGCGACAGAAGAGGAAATTCACCCCTCCACTTT
>-|TRBV28|TRBJ2-1|-
CASRDPAGRVFF
TGTGCCAGCAGAGACCCCGCGGGGCGCGTGTTCTTC
>-|TRBV10-1|TRBJ2-7|TRBD2
CASRDSGSNEQYF
TGCGCCAGCAGAGATAGCGGGAGCAACGAGCAGTACTTC
>-|TRBV6-5|TRBJ1-6|-
CASRRQDHNSPLHF
TGTGCCAGCCGCAGACAGGACCATAATTCACCCCTCCACTTT
>-|TRBV6-5|TRBJ1-5|TRBD1
CASSRTGFQPQHF
TGTGCCAGCAGTCGGACAGGGTTTCAGCCCCAGCATTTT
>-|TRBV5-1|TRBJ2-1|TRBD1
CASSLAPGQGANYEQFF
TGCGCCAGCAGCTTGGCCCCGGGGCAGGGGGCTAACTATGAGCAGTTCTTC
>-|TRBV6-5|TRBJ2-2|TRBD2
CASSLEGTSFSGELFF
TGTGCCAGCAGTTTGGAAGGGACTAGCTTTTCCGGGGAGCTGTTTTTT
>many|TRBV6-5|TRBJ2-7|-
CASIAGFLRSYEQYF
TGTGCCAGCATTGCCGGGTTTCTTAGGTCCTACGAGCAGTACTTC
>-|TRBV3-1/TRBV3-2|TRBJ1-6|TRBD1
CASSPGQGANSPLHF
TGTGCCAGCAGCCCGGGACAGGGGGCGAATTCACCCCTCCACTTT
>few|TRBV6-5|TRBJ1-5|TRBD1
CASRRTGRNQPQHF
TGTGCCAGCAGGAGGACAGGCCGGAATCAGCCCCAGCATTTT
>-|TRBV27|TRBJ2-5|TRBD2
CASSPWTSKAETQYF
TGTGCCAGCAGTCCCTGGACTAGCAAGGCAGAGACCCAGTACTTC
>once|TRBV5-1|TRBJ2-6|-
CASSLQGISGANVLTF
TGCGCCAGCAGCCTACAGGGCATCTCTGGGGCCAACGTCCTGACTTTC
>-|TRBV7-6|TRBJ1-5|TRBD1
CASSKTSGTGTMQPQHF
TGTGCCAGCAGCAAAACCTCCGGGACAGGTACAATGCAGCCCCAGCATTTT
>-|TRBV30|TRBJ1-5|TRBD1
CASGQGYQPQHF
TGTGCCTCAGGACAGGGTTATCAGCCCCAGCATTTT
>-|TRBV18|TRBJ2-2|TRBD2
CASFRSGIDTGELFF
TGTGCCAGCTTCAGAAGCGGGATAGACACCGGGGAGCTGTTTTTT
>-|TRBV7-7|TRBJ1-5|-
CASSFLRGSGNQPQHF
TGTGCCAGCAGCTTTCTTCGGGGATCCGGCAATCAGCCCCAGCATTTT
>-|TRBV5-1|TRBJ2-1|TRBD2
CASSPRTSGSTLRPNEQFF
TGCGCCAGCAGCCCCCGGACTAGCGGGTCCACTTTGCGCCCGAATGAGCAGTTCTTC
>few|TRBV6-1|TRBJ1-3|-
CASSEYRTTGNTIYF
TGTGCCAGCAGTGAATACAGGACCACTGGAAACACCATATATTTT
>-|TRBV5-6|TRBJ1-1|TRBD1
CASSLDRVNTEAFF
TGTGCCAGCAGCCTGGACAGGGTGAACACTGAAGCTTTCTTT
>-|TRBV5-1|TRBJ2-2|TRBD2
CASSSGGAFTGELFF
TGCGCCAGCAGTTCCGGGGGGGCTTTCACCGGGGAGCTGTTTTTT
>-|TRBV24-1|TRBJ2-2|TRBD1
CATSDSTGARAAGELFF
TGTGCCACCAGTGATTCGACAGGGGCTCGCGCGGCCGGGGAGCTGTTTTTT
>once|TRBV14|TRBJ2-4|TRBD1
CASSQAYLQGTKNIQYF
TGTGCCAGCAGCCAGGCCTATCTACAGGGGACCAAAAACATTCAGTACTTC
>-|TRBV2|TRBJ1-1|TRBD1
CASRPEQGATEAFF
TGTGCCAGCCGTCCGGAGCAGGGGGCGACTGAAGCTTTCTTT
>-|TRBV6-1|TRBJ2-7|TRBD1
CASSDWGQDYSYEQYF
TGTGCCAGCAGTGATTGGGGACAGGATTACTCCTACGAGCAGTACTTC
>-|TRBV5-4|TRBJ1-4|TRBD1
CASSPGGTGEEKLFF
TGTGCCAGCAGCCCAGGTGGGACAGGGGAGGAAAAACTGTTTTTT
>few|TRBV6-5|TRBJ2-1|TRBD2
CASSPTGTSLPEQFF
TGTGCCAGCAGCCCGACCGGGACTAGCCTCCCAGAGCAGTTCTTC
>-|TRBV9|TRBJ1-1|-
CASSVGGRENTEAFF
TGTGCCAGCAGCGTAGGAGGGCGGGAGAACACTGAAGCTTTCTTT
>-|TRBV19|TRBJ1-5|-
CASSLPRGGNQPQHF
TGTGCCAGTAGTTTGCCCCGGGGGGGTAATCAGCCCCAGCATTTT
>-|TRBV5-1|TRBJ1-6|-
CASSSDNNSPLHF
TGCGCCAGCAGCTCTGACAATAATTCACCCCTCCACTTT
>-|TRBV7-7|TRBJ2-6|TRBD1
CASSLGQGVSGANVLTF
TGTGCCAGCAGCTTAGGCCAGGGGGTGTCTGGGGCCAACGTCCTGACTTTC
>-|TRBV28|TRBJ1-2|-
CASSLVGGNYGYTF
TGTGCCAGCAGTTTGGTAGGCGGGAACTATGGCTACACCTTC